This TCR beta chain is drawn from a study of cytomegalovirus exposure and HLA in healthy donors. Clones were read by immunoSEQ multiplex PCR, and TCRdb kept only the in-frame ones, dropping some. The table has under 200,000 clones, about 86% seen once. The length of the CDR3 is 16 residues. J was trimmed by 7 bases and V by 0 bases; bases with no gene match: 9. Germline values: CDR1 LGHNA, CDR2 YSLEER. The J gene is TRBJ2-7, the V gene TRBV4-3; 10 bases are shared with TRBD2. Sequenced material: PBMCs. The sequence derives from a woman in her 30s in good health and CMV-seronegative. CDR3 residues: CASSQDPAGGRLEQYF. CDR3 coding DNA: TGCGCCAGCAGCCAAGATCCAGCGGGAGGGCGCCTGGAGCAGTACTTC.